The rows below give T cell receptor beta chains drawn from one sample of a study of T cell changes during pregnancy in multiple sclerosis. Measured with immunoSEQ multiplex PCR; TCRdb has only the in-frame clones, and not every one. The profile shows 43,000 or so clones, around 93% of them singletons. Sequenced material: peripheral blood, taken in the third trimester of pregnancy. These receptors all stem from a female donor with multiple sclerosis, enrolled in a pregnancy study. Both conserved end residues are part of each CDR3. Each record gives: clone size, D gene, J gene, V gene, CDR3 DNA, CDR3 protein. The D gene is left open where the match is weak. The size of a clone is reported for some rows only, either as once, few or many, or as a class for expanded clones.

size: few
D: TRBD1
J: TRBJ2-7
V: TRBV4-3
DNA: TGCGCCAGCAGCCAATCGGATCGGGACAGCTCCTACGAGCAGTACTTC
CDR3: CASSQSDRDSSYEQYF

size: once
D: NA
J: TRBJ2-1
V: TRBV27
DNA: TGTGCCAGCAGTTTAGATAAGTCTCACTCTGACAATGAGCAGTTCTTC
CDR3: CASSLDKSHSDNEQFF

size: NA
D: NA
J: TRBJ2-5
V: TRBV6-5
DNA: TGTGCCTGCCAAAGGGCAGGGAACCAAGAGACCCAGTACTTC
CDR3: CACQRAGNQETQYF

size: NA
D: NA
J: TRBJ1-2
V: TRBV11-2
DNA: TGTGCCAGCAGCTTACAGGGAGGGGTTTCGTATGGCTACACCTTC
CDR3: CASSLQGGVSYGYTF

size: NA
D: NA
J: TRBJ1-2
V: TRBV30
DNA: TGTGCCTGGAGTTCTCCTAACTATGGCTACACCTTC
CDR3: CAWSSPNYGYTF

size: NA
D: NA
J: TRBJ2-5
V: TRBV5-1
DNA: TGCGCCAGCAGCTTGGTAACCACAGTCCAAGAGACCCAGTACTTC
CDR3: CASSLVTTVQETQYF

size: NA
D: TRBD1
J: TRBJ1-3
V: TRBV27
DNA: TGTGCCAGCAGTCCCGGGACAGGGGGCAGCGGTGGAAACACCATATATTTT
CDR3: CASSPGTGGSGGNTIYF

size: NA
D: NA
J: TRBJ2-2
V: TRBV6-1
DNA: TGTGCCAGCCGGGCCGGAGGAAGGGAGACCGGGGAGCTGTTTTTT
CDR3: CASRAGGRETGELFF

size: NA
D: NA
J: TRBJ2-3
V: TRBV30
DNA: TGTGCCTGGAGTCCTCAGGGAGATACGCAGTATTTT
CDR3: CAWSPQGDTQYF

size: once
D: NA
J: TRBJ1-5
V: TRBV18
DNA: TGTGCCAGCTCACCCTTCAGGGATCAGCCCCAGCATTTT
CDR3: CASSPFRDQPQHF

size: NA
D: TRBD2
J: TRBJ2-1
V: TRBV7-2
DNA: TGTGCCAGCAGCCCTCCGGGACTAGCGGGAGCCTACAATGAGCAGTTCTTC
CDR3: CASSPPGLAGAYNEQFF

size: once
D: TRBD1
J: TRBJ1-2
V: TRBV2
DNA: TGTGCCACCGTGGTAACGGGACAGTTAAGAGCTAACTATGGCTACACCTTC
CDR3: CATVVTGQLRANYGYTF

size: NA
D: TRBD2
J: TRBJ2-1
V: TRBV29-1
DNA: TGCAGCGTTAGGACTAGCGGTTACAATGAGCAGTTCTTC
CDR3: CSVRTSGYNEQFF

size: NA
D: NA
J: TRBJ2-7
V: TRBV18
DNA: TGTGCCAGCTCACCCTCGGGAACCAGAACATACGAGCAGTACTTC
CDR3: CASSPSGTRTYEQYF

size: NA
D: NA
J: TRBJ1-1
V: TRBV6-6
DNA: TGTGCCAGCACCCGGACAGCTTTGAACACTGAAGCTTTCTTT
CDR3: CASTRTALNTEAFF

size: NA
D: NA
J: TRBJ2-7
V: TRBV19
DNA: TGTGCCAGTAGTGGGACTGAGGGGGAGCAGTACTTC
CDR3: CASSGTEGEQYF

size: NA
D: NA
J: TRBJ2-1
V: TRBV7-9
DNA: TGTGCCAGCAGCTTTCTAGCGACAACCCCGGGGAATGAGCAGTTCTTC
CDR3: CASSFLATTPGNEQFF

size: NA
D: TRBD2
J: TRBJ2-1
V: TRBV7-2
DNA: TGTGCCAGCAGCTCACTCGGGACTAGCGGGAGGGGAGAGCAGTTCTTC
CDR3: CASSSLGTSGRGEQFF

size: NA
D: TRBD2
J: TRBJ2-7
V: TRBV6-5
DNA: TGTGCCAGCAGTTCGAGACTAGCGGGAGTACACGAGCAGTACTTC
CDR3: CASSSRLAGVHEQYF

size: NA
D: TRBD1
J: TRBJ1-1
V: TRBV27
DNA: TGTGCCAGCAGTTTCGGGGACAGAGTGAACACTGAAGCTTTCTTT
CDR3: CASSFGDRVNTEAFF

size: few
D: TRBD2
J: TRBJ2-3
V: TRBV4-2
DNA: TGTGCCAGCAGCCAAACTAGCGGGAGTCCAGATACGCAGTATTTT
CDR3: CASSQTSGSPDTQYF